The 8 T cell receptor beta chains reported below all come from one sample, sequenced in a study of blood T cell repertoires in COVID-19. Libraries were prepared by immunoSEQ multiplex PCR; TCRdb keeps only in-frame clonotypes and omits some of them. The sample has fewer than 40,000 clones, over 75% seen once. Sequenced input: peripheral blood. The source of these receptors is a man between 60 and 75 years old with acute or convalescent COVID-19.

Within the sample, this clone is medium-sized. V usage is TRBV7-9 and J usage is TRBJ2-7; TRBD1 matches 10 bases. J lost 5 bases, V lost 5 bases, and 15 bases had no gene match. In germline, CDR1 is SEHNR, CDR2 FQNEAQ (reference sequence). The length of the CDR3 is 17 residues. CDR3 in DNA: TGTGCCAGCAGCACACTACCCGGACAGGGGGACGCCGACGAGCAGTACTTC. It codes for CASSTLPGQGDADEQYF.

The V call is TRBV6-6, the J call TRBJ2-1; D perhaps matches TRBD2 (6 bases). The CDR3 consists of 13 residues. V lost 11 bases, J lost 4 bases, and 15 bases lay in between. Germline CDR1 MNHNY, CDR2 SVGAGI (reference sequence). CDR3 nucleotide sequence: TGTGCCGGAGGTGCGGGACTTTACAATGAGCAGTTCTTC. The encoded protein is CAGGAGLYNEQFF.

The chain uses TRBV27 and TRBJ1-3; no definite D call. Germline V CDR1 and CDR2: MNHEY, SMNVEV (reference sequence). The CDR3 spans 15 residues. Trimming pared 6 bases from V and 0 bases from J, leaving 12 bases between. CDR3 nucleotide sequence: TGTGCCAGCAGGCCAATCGGGATCTCTGGAAACACCATATATTTT. Translated: CASRPIGISGNTIYF.

This clone was seen only a few times. The genes are TRBV19 and TRBJ1-1; D is undetermined. The V end lost 7 bases, the J end lost 2 bases, and 11 bases lay between the germline ends. The germline V gene has CDR1 LNHDA and CDR2 SQIVND (reference sequence). This CDR3 has 13 residues. The chain's CDR3 is CASTTYINTEAFF. The CDR3 DNA follows: TGTGCCAGTACCACATACATCAACACTGAAGCTTTCTTT.

The chain carries TRBV7-2 and TRBJ2-2; 7 bases line up with TRBD1. Trimming removed 7 bases from V and 4 bases from J; junction bases left unmatched: 9. The CDR3 has 15 amino acids. Germline loops: CDR1 SGHTA, CDR2 FQGNSA. The CDR3 reads CASTPRGGITGELFF. CDR3 coding DNA: TGTGCCAGCACCCCAAGAGGGGGCATCACCGGGGAGCTGTTTTTT.

The chain recombines TRBV4-2 with TRBJ1-2; 8 bases are shared with TRBD1. The germline gives CDR1 LGHNA, CDR2 YNFKEQ. CDR3 size: 18 residues. Losses at the gene ends were 3 bases for V and 2 bases for J; bases not matched to a gene: 14. CDR3 DNA sequence: TGTGCCAGCAGCCAGGGCTCGGACAGGGTTCCATCGAACTATGGCTACACCTTC. Protein product: CASSQGSDRVPSNYGYTF.

The chain couples TRBV27 to TRBJ2-7; D is ambiguous. The ends were cut back, 2 bases at V and 1 base at J, with 9 bases in the middle. Germline V gives CDR1 MNHEY, CDR2 SMNVEV (reference sequence). This CDR3 comprises 14 residues. The CDR3 DNA sequence: TGTGCCAGCAGTTTAGGCCGGCGGTCCTACGAGCAGTACTTC. Protein product: CASSLGRRSYEQYF.

The V gene is TRBV11-2, the J gene TRBJ2-1; 8 positions match TRBD2. V gave up 5 bases and J gave up 9 bases; unmatched junction bases: 3. The germline gives CDR1 SGHAT, CDR2 FQNNGV. The CDR3 has 12 amino acids. CDR3 coding DNA: TGTGCCAGCAGCCTTAGCGGGATTGAGCAGTTCTTC. This gives the protein CASSLSGIEQFF.